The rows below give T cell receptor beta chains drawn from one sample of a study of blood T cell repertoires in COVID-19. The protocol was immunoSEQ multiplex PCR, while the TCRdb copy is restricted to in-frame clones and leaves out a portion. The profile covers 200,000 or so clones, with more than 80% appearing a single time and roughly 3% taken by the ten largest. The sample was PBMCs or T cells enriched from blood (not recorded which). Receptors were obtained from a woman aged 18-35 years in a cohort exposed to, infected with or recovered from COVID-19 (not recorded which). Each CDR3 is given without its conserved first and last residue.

ASLWGTALNTEAF,TRBV7-9,TRBJ1-1
ASRGDRTYGYT,TRBV2,TRBJ1-2
ASSLAYAGGRAGNTIY,TRBV7-9,TRBJ1-3
ASSLLGGFAHTGELF,TRBV7-9,TRBJ2-2
AISLGQGDGYT,TRBV10-3,TRBJ1-2
ASSPGTLREQY,TRBV7-2,TRBJ2-7
ASSMTGTGRTEAF,TRBV5-1,TRBJ1-1
ASSLGFGQLATEAF,TRBV27,TRBJ1-1
ASSLNPARGGADTQY,TRBV11-3,TRBJ2-3
ASSVGGTGINEQF,TRBV9,TRBJ2-1
ASSYSWQGYGYT,TRBV6-5,TRBJ1-2
VSSIDHPGQGGQPQH,TRBV19,TRBJ1-5
ASSLATSGSDEQF,TRBV7-9,TRBJ2-1
ASSPPPGLESTNEKLF,TRBV18,TRBJ1-4
ASSTGTGTPEAF,TRBV7-9,TRBJ1-1
ASSPPRPANTEAF,TRBV18,TRBJ1-1
AQGLAGGSYNEQF,TRBV30,TRBJ2-1
ASSSNSHSGNTIY,TRBV28,TRBJ1-3
ASRRTGGNEKLF,TRBV28,TRBJ1-4
ATGTDEWEQY,TRBV2,TRBJ2-7
ASSFGTGPNYGYT,TRBV6-5,TRBJ1-2
ASSLFVGTGFNSPLH,TRBV28,TRBJ1-6
ASSQLAGGYNEQF,TRBV6-2/TRBV6-3,TRBJ2-1
STDRGAMYGYT,TRBV29-1,TRBJ1-2
ASSPGDSSNYGYT,TRBV19,TRBJ1-2
ASSLIGARAF,TRBV11-3,TRBJ1-1
ASSQEEGRNSPLH,TRBV4-1,TRBJ1-6
ASSLGGLSGNTIY,TRBV5-6,TRBJ1-3
ASSPTGFSQPQH,TRBV27,TRBJ1-5
ASSPDRGLGEQY,TRBV27,TRBJ2-7
ASSSGGNTEAF,TRBV10-2,TRBJ1-1
ASRNEVREPEQY,TRBV4-1,TRBJ2-7
ASSLVWDRVFFHQPQH,TRBV5-6,TRBJ1-5
AINSGSGNTIY,TRBV12-3/TRBV12-4,TRBJ1-3
ASSIWVGGRANQPQH,TRBV19,TRBJ1-5
ASSPLQGTEAF,TRBV2,TRBJ1-1
ASSFPGDQPQH,TRBV7-9,TRBJ1-5
SVKGTAANYGYT,TRBV29-1,TRBJ1-2
ASSLGPGGGYT,TRBV11-2,TRBJ1-2
ASSANGGGQTGWDTEAF,TRBV6-1,TRBJ1-1
ATSAVDSADTQY,TRBV24-1,TRBJ2-3
ASTTRGGSSYNEQF,TRBV19,TRBJ2-1
ASSLDRPSWMNTEAF,TRBV14,TRBJ1-1
ASSQRLAGGPGELF,TRBV3-1/TRBV3-2,TRBJ2-2
ASSHSQGIVRGYT,TRBV14,TRBJ1-2
ASKRLAGADGELF,TRBV2,TRBJ2-2
ASSVGGEIDTQY,TRBV9,TRBJ2-3